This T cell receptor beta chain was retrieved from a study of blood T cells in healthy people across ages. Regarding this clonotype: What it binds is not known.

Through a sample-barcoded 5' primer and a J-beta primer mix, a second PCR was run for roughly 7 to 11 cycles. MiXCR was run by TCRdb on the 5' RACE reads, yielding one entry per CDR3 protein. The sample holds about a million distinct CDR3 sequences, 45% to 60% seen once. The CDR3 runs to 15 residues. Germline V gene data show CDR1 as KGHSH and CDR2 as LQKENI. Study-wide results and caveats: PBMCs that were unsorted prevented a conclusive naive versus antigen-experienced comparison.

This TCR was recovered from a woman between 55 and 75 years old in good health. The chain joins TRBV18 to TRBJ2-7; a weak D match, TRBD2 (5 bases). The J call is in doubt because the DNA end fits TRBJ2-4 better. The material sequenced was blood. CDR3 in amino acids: CASSPVGSGQNIQYF. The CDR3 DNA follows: TGTGCCAGCTCACCAGTAGGAAGCGGCCAAAACATTCAGTACTTC.